Here is one T cell receptor (beta chain) with its context. A quantity of about 0.45 to 1 ug RNA underwent reverse transcription using random hexamers. MiXCR, applied by TCRdb to the immunoSEQ multiplex PCR reads, yields one record per CDR3 protein. The table records some 77,000 distinct CDR3 sequences, just over 90% of them present only once. The CDR3 contains 15 residues. V gave up 6 bases and J gave up 0 bases, with 11 bases separating them. CDR1 MGHRA and CDR2 YSYEKL come from the germline V gene. This entry is derived from a study of CD8 T cells in Susac syndrome. Sequences were obtained from CD4+ T cells from PBMCs. The sequence came from a human donor with Susac syndrome. This chain joins TRBV4-1 and TRBJ1-4, with D possibly being TRBD1 (5 bases). The CDR3 region is CASSRGRATNEKLFF. In DNA form, the CDR3 reads TGCGCCAGCAGTCGCGGCAGGGCAACTAATGAAAAACTGTTTTTT.